The 7 T cell receptor beta chains below come from one sample, sequenced in a study of persistence of HIV-infected CD4 T cells. The immunoSEQ assay was version 4, run in survey mode. Sequenced by immunoSEQ multiplex PCR; TCRdb stores in-frame clones only, minus some. The sample consists of some 37,000 clones, approximately 78% of them appearing once. These TCRs' antigens remain unknown. Cells were stimulated with overlapping HIV-1 Gag 15-mer peptides. Sorted nonresponding memory CD4+ T cells were CD40L-negative, CD69-negative, CD45RO-high. The sample consisted of cultured CD4+ T cells from PBMCs, taken from a patient who received antiretroviral therapy. These receptors originate from an adult with HIV. The donor label of this sample is uncertain.

This chain connects TRBV30 to TRBJ2-7, with 7 bases lining up with TRBD1. CDR3 length: 14 residues. Germline lookup yields CDR1 GTSNPN and CDR2 SVGIG (reference sequence). V lost 8 bases to trimming and J lost 1 base; unmatched junction nucleotides: 11. CDR3 sequence (DNA): TGTGCCCTGGATGGGACAGCCTTTTCCTACGAGCAGTACTTC. Its protein product is CALDGTAFSYEQYF. Variable domain in full (rest from reference TRBV30 and TRBJ2-7): SQTIHQWPATLVQPVGSPLSLECTVEGTSNPNLYWYRQAAGRGLQLLFYSVGIGQISSEVPQNLSASRPQDRQFILSSKKLLLSDSGFYLCALDGTAFSYEQYFGPGTRLTVT.

The rearrangement uses TRBV5-1 and TRBJ2-7, with D uncertain. This CDR3 has 14 residues. Deletions cut 0 bases from V and 0 bases from J, with 7 bases between. Germline-derived CDR1 and CDR2 are SGHRS and YFSETQ. The CDR3 DNA reads as TGCGCCAGCAGCTTGGATGACAACTCCTACGAGCAGTACTTC. As protein: CASSLDDNSYEQYF. The whole variable domain, remainder taken from reference TRBV5-1 and TRBJ2-7, is KAGVTQTPRYLIKTRGQQVTLSCSPISGHRSVSWYQQTPGQGLQFLFEYFSETQRNKGNFPGRFSGRQFSNSRSEMNVSTLELGDSALYLCASSLDDNSYEQYFGPGTRLTVT.

This sequence joins TRBV2 and TRBJ1-5, with 11 positions matching TRBD1. The CDR3 consists of 13 residues. Germline trimming cut 5 bases from V and 11 bases from J; bases unmatched to any gene: 5. Per the germline V gene, CDR1 is SNHLY and CDR2 is FYNNEI. DNA of the CDR3: TGTGCCAGCAGTTGGACAGGGGGCCCGTCCCAGCATTTT. Protein: CASSWTGGPSQHF. Full variable domain (remainder filled in from reference TRBV2 and TRBJ1-5): EPEVTQTPSHQVTQMGQEVILRCVPISNHLYFYWYRQILGQKVEFLVSFYNNEISEKSEIFDDQFSVERPDGSNFTLKIRSTKLEDSAMYFCASSWTGGPSQHFGDGTRLSIL.

The chain is built from TRBV6-5 and TRBJ2-7, with TRBD1 matching over 11 bases. This CDR3 is 15 amino acids long. The J segment lost 2 bases and the V segment lost 10 bases, leaving 10 bases of the junction unmatched. The germline gives CDR1 MNHEY, CDR2 SVGAGI. This CDR3 is CAIAEPGQGAYEQYF. CDR3 DNA sequence: TGTGCCATCGCGGAACCGGGACAGGGGGCCTACGAGCAGTACTTC.

V gene TRBV18 combines with J gene TRBJ2-5; D remains ambiguous. Trimming stripped 8 bases from V and 3 bases from J, with 16 bases between. CDR1 KGHSH and CDR2 LQKENI come from the germline V gene. The CDR3 extends over 14 amino acids. The chain's CDR3 is CASAWSSLKETQYF. The CDR3 DNA is TGTGCCAGCGCCTGGAGTTCGCTAAAAGAGACCCAGTACTTC.

The chain links TRBV6-4 to TRBJ2-1; TRBD2 is a possible D gene (6 bases). CDR1 MRHNA and CDR2 SNTAGT come from the germline V gene. The germline V and J ends were trimmed by 2 bases and 2 bases, with 10 bases remaining between them. There are 15 residues in the CDR3. For the CDR3, the DNA is TGTGCCAGCAGTGACACCGGGGGTGCCTACAATGAGCAGTTCTTC. This codes for CASSDTGGAYNEQFF.

This chain connects TRBV7-2 to TRBJ2-1; possibly TRBD1 for D (6 bases). This CDR3 comprises 15 residues. The germline CDR1 and CDR2 sequences are SGHTA and FQGNSA. V was shortened by 5 bases and J by 7 bases, with 18 bases between the two germline ends. DNA of the CDR3: TGTGCCAGCAGCCAAGGGGGTTACGTCCGGAATGAGCAGTTCTTC. Its protein is CASSQGGYVRNEQFF. The entire variable domain, with the rest obtained from reference TRBV7-2 and TRBJ2-1, is as follows: GAGVSQSPSNKVTEKGKDVELRCDPISGHTALYWYRQSLGQGLEFLIYFQGNSAPDKSGLPSDRFSAERTGGSVSTLTIQRTQQEDSAVYLCASSQGGYVRNEQFFGPGTRLTVL.